The entry below gives a single T cell receptor beta chain sequence along with its context. There is no known antigen for this receptor. Base qualities are not recorded, but no much larger clone differs from it by a single base. The protocol used for the library was the immunoSEQ multiplex PCR assay. TCRdb limited this immuneACCESS table to in-frame rearrangements with V and J called. A share of clones is missing; checked studies link under half to unresolved V genes, and the rest is unexplained. The sample profile shows about 190,000 clones; approximately 90% of them were found once. The ten biggest clones cover over 1.5% of the sample. The sample comes from a study of control samples from healthy donors and cancer patients (dated by TCRdb to about 2020). The TCR originated in a man aged 30-40 years in good health. The sample comprised blood.

The base sequence is TGTGCCAGCTCGGCTAACACAGATACGCAGTATTTT. Translated, this gives CASSANTDTQYF. Recombination joined TRBV28 with TRBJ2-3; no confident D gene assignment can be made. The CDR3 has 12 amino acids, counting the end cysteine and phenylalanine. Of all the DNA, just the CDR3 is kept, 36 bases in frame from base 1. The V and J ends are trimmed by 8 bases and 2 bases, leaving 8 bases between them. CDR1 is given as MDHEN and CDR2 as SYDVKM, both from the germline V gene.